The 18 T cell receptor beta chains below come from one sample, sequenced in a study of CD8+ T cells in alopecia areata. Sequencing used cDNA as its template, made by extracting RNA and reverse transcribing it. The data were produced by immunoSEQ multiplex PCR, yet TCRdb's version contains in-frame clones alone and is incomplete. The data show fewer than 250,000 clones, approximately 40% seen once. The treatment was: oral pan-JAK inhibitor, 5-10 mg twice daily. The source was CD4+ T cells sorted from blood, collected around week 36, from a patient treated with tofacitinib. The receptors were gathered from a human donor with alopecia areata.

This chain joins TRBV18 and TRBJ2-5; the D is unclear. The V end lost 1 base, the J end lost 3 bases, and 6 bases lay between the germline ends. CDR1 is KGHSH and CDR2 is LQKENI in the germline V gene. The CDR3 extends over 13 amino acids. The CDR3 loop reads CASSPLLEETQYF. CDR3 sequence (DNA): TGTGCCAGCTCACCACTTTTAGAAGAGACCCAGTACTTC. The whole variable domain, filled in from reference TRBV18 and TRBJ2-5, reads NAGVMQNPRHLVRRRGQEARLRCSPMKGHSHVYWYRQLPEEGLKFMVYLQKENIIDESGMPKERFSAEFPKEGPSILRIQQVVRGDSAAYFCASSPLLEETQYFGPGTRLLVL.

The chain joins TRBV18 to TRBJ2-3; TRBD1 aligns across 10 bases. J was trimmed by 6 bases and V by 5 bases; bases with no gene match: 11. The CDR3 is 16 residues long. The germline CDR1 and CDR2 sequences are KGHSH and LQKENI. The CDR3 DNA is TGTGCCAGCTCAGAGGGCCGGACAGGGGGTTCGGATACGCAGTATTTT. Residues: CASSEGRTGGSDTQYF. The whole variable domain, filled in from reference TRBV18 and TRBJ2-3, reads NAGVMQNPRHLVRRRGQEARLRCSPMKGHSHVYWYRQLPEEGLKFMVYLQKENIIDESGMPKERFSAEFPKEGPSILRIQQVVRGDSAAYFCASSEGRTGGSDTQYFGPGTRLTVL.

This rearrangement joins TRBV5-1 to TRBJ1-5; D unresolved. The V end lost 1 base, the J end lost 1 base, and 12 bases lay between the germline ends. Germline lookup yields CDR1 SGHRS and CDR2 YFSETQ. CDR3 length equals 16 residues. The CDR3 spells CASSLSGMGSNQPQHF. The CDR3 DNA is TGCGCCAGCAGCTTGTCCGGAATGGGGAGCAATCAGCCCCAGCATTTT.

This rearrangement joins TRBV29-1 to TRBJ2-5; D is undetermined. This CDR3 is 12 amino acids long. The germline V gene has CDR1 SQVTM and CDR2 ANQGSEA. The V and J ends lost 4 bases and 2 bases respectively, with 8 bases between them. The chain's CDR3 is CSVGLGQETQYF. CDR3 DNA sequence: TGCAGCGTTGGCTTGGGTCAAGAGACCCAGTACTTC.

In this sample, this clone turned up many times. The chain employs TRBV7-9 and TRBJ2-1; unclear D gene. Germline values: CDR1 SEHNR, CDR2 FQNEAQ (reference sequence). The CDR3 contains 12 residues. The V end was cut by 2 bases, the J end by 5 bases, with 4 bases between. CDR3 loop: CASSLTNNEQFF. The CDR3 nucleotides are TGTGCCAGCAGCTTAACTAACAATGAGCAGTTCTTC.

The chain employs TRBV9 and TRBJ2-1; no clear D gene. The CDR3 totals 14 residues. Germline CDR1 SGDLS, CDR2 YYNGEE. V gave up 8 bases and J gave up 3 bases, with 15 bases separating them. CDR3 DNA: TGTGCCAGTCGGATAAGCGATCGCTACAATGAGCAGTTCTTC. Its translation: CASRISDRYNEQFF.

This clone was recorded a few times. This chain connects TRBV7-2 to TRBJ2-1; 8 nucleotides match TRBD2. CDR1 and CDR2 (germline): SGHTA, FQGNSA. The V gene end was trimmed by 2 bases and the J gene end by 7 bases; junction bases not matched to a gene: 7. CDR3 length: 15 amino acids. The CDR3 DNA sequence: TGTGCCAGCAGCTTAAGGGCTAGCGGGTTTAATGAGCAGTTCTTC. Residues: CASSLRASGFNEQFF.

The J gene is TRBJ1-1, the V gene TRBV4-2, with a possible D match to TRBD1 (5 bases). Deletions cut 0 bases from V and 5 bases from J, with 19 bases between. Germline CDR1 reads LGHNA; CDR2 reads YNFKEQ. The length of the CDR3 is 17 residues. For the CDR3, the DNA is TGTGCCAGCAGCCAAGAATTGGGGCAGGGAGAGAGGACTGAAGCTTTCTTT. Its protein product is CASSQELGQGERTEAFF.

V and J are TRBV23-1 and TRBJ1-1, with no clear D. TRBV23-1 is an open reading frame whose function is uncertain. CDR3 length: 17 amino acids. Trimming cost V 3 bases and J 0 bases, with 17 bases left between them. CDR3 region: CASSHTAEYPMNTEAFF. Here the CDR3 DNA reads TGCGCCAGCAGTCATACGGCAGAATACCCCATGAACACTGAAGCTTTCTTT.

This clone was counted between two and nine times. The genes are TRBV5-4 and TRBJ2-1, with 13 positions matching TRBD2. This CDR3 has 16 amino acids. Germline V lookup: CDR1 SGHNT, CDR2 YYREEE (reference sequence). The junction had 6 bases not matched to a gene; V was cut back by 5 bases and J by 4 bases. The CDR3: CASRSGTSGNYNEQFF. The CDR3 DNA is TGTGCCAGCAGATCCGGGACTAGCGGGAATTACAATGAGCAGTTCTTC.

This chain links TRBV30 with TRBJ2-1; D is undetermined. Germline CDR1 and CDR2: GTSNPN and SVGIG (reference sequence). The CDR3 is 15 amino acids. With 2 bases removed from V and 5 bases from J, the gap between germline ends came to 16 bases. CDR3 loop: CAWSKGRNFNNEQFF. In nucleotides, the CDR3 is TGTGCCTGGAGTAAAGGCAGGAACTTCAACAATGAGCAGTTCTTC.

Note on this clone: The sample has other DNA sequences that encode this CDR3 too. This chain joins TRBV30 and TRBJ2-5; D gene unclear. This CDR3 has 13 amino acids. Germline CDR1 and CDR2: GTSNPN and SVGIG (reference sequence). V dropped 0 bases and J dropped 4 bases, with 9 bases sitting between them. The CDR3 DNA sequence: TGTGCCTGGAGTGTAAGGCCCGGAGAGACCCAGTACTTC. It yields the protein CAWSVRPGETQYF.

This chain joins TRBV5-1 and TRBJ2-2, with 7 bases fitting TRBD1. The CDR3 is 15 residues long. V shed 0 bases and J 4 bases; nucleotides not matched to a gene: 3. Germline CDR1 reads SGHRS; CDR2 reads YFSETQ. As DNA, the CDR3 is TGCGCCAGCAGCTTGGTTCCAGGGGGCACCGGGGAGCTGTTTTTT. It translates to CASSLVPGGTGELFF.

The CDR3 DNA follows: TGTGCCAGCAGCTTAATACTAGCCTACGAGCAGTACTTC. It yields the protein CASSLILAYEQYF. The rearrangement links TRBV7-2 to TRBJ2-7; D perhaps matches TRBD2 (5 bases). Germline V gene sequence: CDR1 SGHTA, CDR2 FQGNSA. The CDR3 extends over 13 amino acids. V was clipped by 2 bases and J by 2 bases, with 7 bases between them. The full variable domain, in which reference TRBV7-2 and TRBJ2-7 provide the parts outside the CDR3, is GAGVSQSPSNKVTEKGKDVELRCDPISGHTALYWYRQSLGQGLEFLIYFQGNSAPDKSGLPSDRFSAERTGGSVSTLTIQRTQQEDSAVYLCASSLILAYEQYFGPGTRLTVT.

The CDR3 loop is CASSLAETQYF. CDR3 nucleotide sequence: TGTGCCAGCAGTTTGGCGGAGACCCAGTACTTC. The chain couples TRBV28 to TRBJ2-5; D uncertain. The CDR3 is 11 residues long. The germline V gene has CDR1 MDHEN and CDR2 SYDVKM. V shed 3 bases and J shed 5 bases, with 4 bases lying between them.

This clone was counted only a few times. The chain links TRBV28 to TRBJ2-2; TRBD2 agrees at 7 bases. The germline gives CDR1 MDHEN, CDR2 SYDVKM. Losses at the gene ends were 5 bases for V and 0 bases for J; bases not matched to a gene: 6. CDR3 size: 16 residues. Here the CDR3 DNA reads TGTGCCAGCAGTACGGGAGGCCTCGCGAACACCGGGGAGCTGTTTTTT. Translation: CASSTGGLANTGELFF. The entire variable domain, with the rest obtained from reference TRBV28 and TRBJ2-2, is as follows: DVKVTQSSRYLVKRTGEKVFLECVQDMDHENMFWYRQDPGLGLRLIYFSYDVKMKEKGDIPEGYSVSREKKERFSLILESASTNQTSMYLCASSTGGLANTGELFFGEGSRLTVL.

V and J are TRBV19 and TRBJ2-2; D is tentatively TRBD1 or TRBD2 (5 bases each). Germline V CDR1 and CDR2: LNHDA, SQIVND (reference sequence). CDR3 length equals 15 residues. V was clipped by 4 bases and J by 3 bases, with 12 bases between them. The CDR3 DNA is TGTGCCAGTAGTACTCCGGGACGGTACACCGGGGAGCTGTTTTTT. This gives the protein CASSTPGRYTGELFF.

The rearrangement joins TRBV7-2 to TRBJ2-3, with 9 bases aligning to TRBD1. This CDR3 is built from 15 residues. Unmatched junction bases numbered 8, after V lost 6 bases and J lost 4 bases. The V gene's germline CDR1 is SGHTA and CDR2 FQGNSA. For the CDR3, the DNA is TGTGCCAGCAGTTCCGACAGGGGGGTCGCAGATACGCAGTATTTT. Protein: CASSSDRGVADTQYF.